The clone carrying this TCR beta chain has only a few counts. Its specificity is unknown. Assay used: immunoSEQ multiplex PCR; TCRdb lists only in-frame clones, some missing. The sample has 120,000 or so clones; 89% are singletons. CDR1 and CDR2 (germline): SGHAT, FQDESV (reference sequence). Trimming cost V 5 bases and J 5 bases, with 10 bases left between them. This CDR3 has 13 residues. This entry is derived from a study of cytomegalovirus exposure and HLA in healthy donors. About the research overall: In a later analysis, the roughly 120 validation repertoires were reported to have used the same platform as the 600 to 700 first-cohort repertoires.

The study, taken as a whole, reports: Listed as cytomegalovirus-associated were 170 or so TCR beta chains. According to a subsequent analysis, TCR clusters from the first cohort were inclined to appear together in the roughly 110 validation repertoires.

This clonotype originated in a woman aged 18-29 years in good health and CMV-seronegative. The sequenced sample consisted of PBMCs. The V gene is TRBV11-1, the J gene TRBJ1-5; tentatively, D is TRBD1 (6 bases). The CDR3 reads CASSQGHDQPQHF. The DNA of the CDR3 is TGTGCCAGCAGCCAGGGACACGATCAGCCCCAGCATTTT. The full variable domain, with the rest looked up from reference TRBV11-1 and TRBJ1-5, is EAEVAQSPRYKITEKSQAVAFWCDPISGHATLYWYRQILGQGPELLVQFQDESVVDDSQLPKDRFSAERLKGVDSTLKIQPAELGDSAMYLCASSQGHDQPQHFGDGTRLSIL.